One and the same sample provided the 16 T cell receptor beta chains below, sequenced in a study of shared clonotypes between healthy human individuals. Data came from immunoSEQ multiplex PCR; TCRdb stores just in-frame clones and leaves some out. Of roughly 2,500,000 clones listed, roughly 93% are singletons. The sequenced sample was naive CD4+ T cells from PBMCs. Subset meaning: CD45RA+ positively selected. These receptors came from a man between 18 and 35 years old in good health. Some clones in this sample may be carry-over from other donors' samples.

This clone was observed a single time. The chain employs TRBV5-6 and TRBJ2-1; D might be TRBD2 (6 bases). V was shortened by 7 bases and J by 1 base, with 21 bases between the two germline ends. Germline CDR1 SGHDT, CDR2 YYEEEE. The CDR3 extends over 17 amino acids. For the CDR3, the DNA is TGTGCCAGCGCCTTGGGAGGAGCGGCACCATCCTACAATGAGCAGTTCTTC. This sequence encodes CASALGGAAPSYNEQFF.

V is TRBV5-1 and J is TRBJ2-5, with a possible D match to TRBD2 (5 bases). The CDR3 spans 13 residues. With 6 bases removed from V and 5 bases from J, the gap between germline ends came to 14 bases. Germline V gene data show CDR1 as SGHRS and CDR2 as YFSETQ. The CDR3 sequence: CASNRLAQETQYF. The DNA of the CDR3 is TGCGCCAGCAATCGTCTAGCCCAGGAGACCCAGTACTTC.

The chain employs TRBV15 and TRBJ1-1; D remains ambiguous. V dropped 5 bases and J dropped 1 base, with 14 bases sitting between them. Germline lookup yields CDR1 LNHNV and CDR2 YYDKDF (reference sequence). This CDR3 is built from 15 residues. The CDR3, as DNA: TGTGCCACCAGCCCCCGCCCGGCCGGGAACACTGAAGCTTTCTTT. As protein: CATSPRPAGNTEAFF.

This sequence joins TRBV19 and TRBJ1-2; D remains unclear. Per the germline V gene, CDR1 is LNHDA and CDR2 is SQIVND (reference sequence). CDR3 size: 12 residues. The V and J ends lost 5 bases and 6 bases respectively, with 10 bases between them. The CDR3 bases are TGTGCCAGTAGTCGGGTTCTTCATGGCTACACCTTC. Its protein is CASSRVLHGYTF. Full variable domain (remainder filled in from reference TRBV19 and TRBJ1-2): DGGITQSPKYLFRKEGQNVTLSCEQNLNHDAMYWYRQDPGQGLRLIYYSQIVNDFQKGDIAEGYSVSREKKESFPLTVTSAQKNPTAFYLCASSRVLHGYTFGSGTRLTVV.

The J gene is TRBJ1-1, the V gene TRBV29-1; no definite D call. Germline V gives CDR1 SQVTM, CDR2 ANQGSEA. The CDR3 runs 8 residues. CDR3 in amino acids: CSADEAFF. DNA for the CDR3: TGCAGTGCCGACGAAGCTTTCTTT.

The V gene is TRBV18, the J gene TRBJ1-5; TRBD1 matches at 8 bases. Unmatched junction bases numbered 4, after V lost 2 bases and J lost 1 base. The CDR3 has 16 amino acids. Germline CDR1 is KGHSH and CDR2 is LQKENI. CDR3 nucleotides: TGTGCCAGCTCACCAGGGACAGGTCCAAGCAATCAGCCCCAGCATTTT. It codes for CASSPGTGPSNQPQHF.

This chain connects TRBV10-3 to TRBJ2-1; no reliable D call. The CDR3 consists of 13 residues. The V gene lost 7 bases and the J gene lost 10 bases, with 17 bases spanning the gap. Germline V gene data show CDR1 as ENHRY and CDR2 as SYGVKD. The CDR3 DNA follows: TGTGCCATCAAGTTCAGCCTCAACCTCGAGCAGTTCTTC. It yields the protein CAIKFSLNLEQFF.

The J gene is TRBJ2-3, the V gene TRBV18; perhaps TRBD1 as D (5 bases). This CDR3 spans 14 amino acids. The V gene lost 7 bases and the J gene lost 0 bases, with 11 bases spanning the gap. CDR1 and CDR2 from the germline V gene are KGHSH and LQKENI. The CDR3 DNA is TGTGCCAGCTATAAAGGGGCCAGCACAGATACGCAGTATTTT. The encoded protein is CASYKGASTDTQYF.

This chain connects TRBV2 to TRBJ1-1, with TRBD1 matching 10 bases. CDR1 and CDR2 (germline): SNHLY, FYNNEI. This CDR3 is 14 amino acids long. J was trimmed by 5 bases and V by 3 bases; bases with no gene match: 3. The CDR3 reads CASSEGQGWTEAFF. The CDR3 coding sequence is TGTGCCAGCAGTGAGGGACAGGGGTGGACTGAAGCTTTCTTT.

The V gene is TRBV29-1, the J gene TRBJ2-3, with 11 bases aligning to TRBD2. The CDR3 sequence is 15 residues long. The trim removed 4 bases at V and 2 bases at J, leaving 5 bases unmatched. The germline gives CDR1 SQVTM, CDR2 ANQGSEA. CDR3 protein: CSVVLAGGVTDTQYF. DNA of the CDR3: TGCAGCGTTGTCTTAGCGGGAGGGGTCACAGATACGCAGTATTTT.

J is TRBJ1-2 and V is TRBV25-1, with D unclear. V was clipped by 3 bases and J by 8 bases, with 19 bases between them. Germline assignment: CDR1 MGHDK and CDR2 SYGVNS. There are 15 residues in the CDR3. For the CDR3, the DNA is TGTGCCAGCAGTGACCCCACCCCCCGAGGACTGGGCTACACCTTC. As protein: CASSDPTPRGLGYTF.

The chain is built from TRBV28 and TRBJ2-7; D remains unclear. The CDR3 runs 15 residues. Per the germline V gene, CDR1 is MDHEN and CDR2 is SYDVKM. Between the trimmed V and J ends, which lost 0 bases and 6 bases, there was a span of 15 bases. In DNA, the CDR3 is TGTGCCAGCAGTTTATGGGACGCCGCGATCGGCGAGCAGTACTTC. This sequence encodes CASSLWDAAIGEQYF.

J is TRBJ1-5 and V is TRBV28, with D perhaps matching TRBD1 (5 bases). Germline V gene sequence: CDR1 MDHEN, CDR2 SYDVKM. The V end lost 5 bases, the J end lost 3 bases, and 14 bases lay between the germline ends. This CDR3 spans 15 amino acids. Here the CDR3 DNA reads TGTGCCAGCAGTCCTGGGGCCAGTTTCAATCAGCCCCAGCATTTT. This gives the protein CASSPGASFNQPQHF.

The chain joins TRBV6-5 to TRBJ2-7; TRBD1 might be the D (6 bases). Trimming removed 4 bases at V and 0 bases at J, with 13 bases between. Germline lookup yields CDR1 MNHEY and CDR2 SVGAGI. This CDR3 has 15 residues. The CDR3: CASSLDRSPSYEQYF. The CDR3 nucleotides read TGTGCCAGCAGTTTAGACAGGTCCCCCTCCTACGAGCAGTACTTC.

The rearrangement uses TRBV5-4 and TRBJ2-3, with a possible D match to TRBD2 (6 bases). In germline, CDR1 is SGHNT, CDR2 YYREEE (reference sequence). This CDR3 comprises 16 residues. V lost 3 bases and J 4 bases, leaving 18 bases between the germline ends. This CDR3 reads CASSYRLAGRADTQYF. DNA for the CDR3: TGTGCCAGCAGCTACCGACTGGCGGGAAGGGCAGATACGCAGTATTTT.

The V call is TRBV7-9, the J call TRBJ2-2; TRBD1 is a possible D gene (6 bases). V dropped 5 bases and J dropped 5 bases, with 12 bases sitting between them. CDR1 and CDR2 from the germline V gene are SEHNR and FQNEAQ (reference sequence). There are 14 residues in the CDR3. Written as DNA, the CDR3 is TGTGCCAGCAGCCGATTACAGGGTACCGGGGAGCTGTTTTTT. It is translated as CASSRLQGTGELFF.